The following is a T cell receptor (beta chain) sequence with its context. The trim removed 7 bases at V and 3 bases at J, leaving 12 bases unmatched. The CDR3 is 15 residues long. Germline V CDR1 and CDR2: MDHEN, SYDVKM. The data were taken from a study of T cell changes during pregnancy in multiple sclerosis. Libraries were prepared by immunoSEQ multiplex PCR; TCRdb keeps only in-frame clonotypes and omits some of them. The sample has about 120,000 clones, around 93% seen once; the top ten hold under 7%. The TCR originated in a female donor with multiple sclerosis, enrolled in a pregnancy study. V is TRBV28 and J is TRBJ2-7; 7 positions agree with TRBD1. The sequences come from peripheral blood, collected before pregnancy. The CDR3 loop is CASTENRQGNYEQYF. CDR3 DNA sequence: TGTGCCAGCACCGAAAACCGACAGGGCAACTACGAGCAGTACTTC.